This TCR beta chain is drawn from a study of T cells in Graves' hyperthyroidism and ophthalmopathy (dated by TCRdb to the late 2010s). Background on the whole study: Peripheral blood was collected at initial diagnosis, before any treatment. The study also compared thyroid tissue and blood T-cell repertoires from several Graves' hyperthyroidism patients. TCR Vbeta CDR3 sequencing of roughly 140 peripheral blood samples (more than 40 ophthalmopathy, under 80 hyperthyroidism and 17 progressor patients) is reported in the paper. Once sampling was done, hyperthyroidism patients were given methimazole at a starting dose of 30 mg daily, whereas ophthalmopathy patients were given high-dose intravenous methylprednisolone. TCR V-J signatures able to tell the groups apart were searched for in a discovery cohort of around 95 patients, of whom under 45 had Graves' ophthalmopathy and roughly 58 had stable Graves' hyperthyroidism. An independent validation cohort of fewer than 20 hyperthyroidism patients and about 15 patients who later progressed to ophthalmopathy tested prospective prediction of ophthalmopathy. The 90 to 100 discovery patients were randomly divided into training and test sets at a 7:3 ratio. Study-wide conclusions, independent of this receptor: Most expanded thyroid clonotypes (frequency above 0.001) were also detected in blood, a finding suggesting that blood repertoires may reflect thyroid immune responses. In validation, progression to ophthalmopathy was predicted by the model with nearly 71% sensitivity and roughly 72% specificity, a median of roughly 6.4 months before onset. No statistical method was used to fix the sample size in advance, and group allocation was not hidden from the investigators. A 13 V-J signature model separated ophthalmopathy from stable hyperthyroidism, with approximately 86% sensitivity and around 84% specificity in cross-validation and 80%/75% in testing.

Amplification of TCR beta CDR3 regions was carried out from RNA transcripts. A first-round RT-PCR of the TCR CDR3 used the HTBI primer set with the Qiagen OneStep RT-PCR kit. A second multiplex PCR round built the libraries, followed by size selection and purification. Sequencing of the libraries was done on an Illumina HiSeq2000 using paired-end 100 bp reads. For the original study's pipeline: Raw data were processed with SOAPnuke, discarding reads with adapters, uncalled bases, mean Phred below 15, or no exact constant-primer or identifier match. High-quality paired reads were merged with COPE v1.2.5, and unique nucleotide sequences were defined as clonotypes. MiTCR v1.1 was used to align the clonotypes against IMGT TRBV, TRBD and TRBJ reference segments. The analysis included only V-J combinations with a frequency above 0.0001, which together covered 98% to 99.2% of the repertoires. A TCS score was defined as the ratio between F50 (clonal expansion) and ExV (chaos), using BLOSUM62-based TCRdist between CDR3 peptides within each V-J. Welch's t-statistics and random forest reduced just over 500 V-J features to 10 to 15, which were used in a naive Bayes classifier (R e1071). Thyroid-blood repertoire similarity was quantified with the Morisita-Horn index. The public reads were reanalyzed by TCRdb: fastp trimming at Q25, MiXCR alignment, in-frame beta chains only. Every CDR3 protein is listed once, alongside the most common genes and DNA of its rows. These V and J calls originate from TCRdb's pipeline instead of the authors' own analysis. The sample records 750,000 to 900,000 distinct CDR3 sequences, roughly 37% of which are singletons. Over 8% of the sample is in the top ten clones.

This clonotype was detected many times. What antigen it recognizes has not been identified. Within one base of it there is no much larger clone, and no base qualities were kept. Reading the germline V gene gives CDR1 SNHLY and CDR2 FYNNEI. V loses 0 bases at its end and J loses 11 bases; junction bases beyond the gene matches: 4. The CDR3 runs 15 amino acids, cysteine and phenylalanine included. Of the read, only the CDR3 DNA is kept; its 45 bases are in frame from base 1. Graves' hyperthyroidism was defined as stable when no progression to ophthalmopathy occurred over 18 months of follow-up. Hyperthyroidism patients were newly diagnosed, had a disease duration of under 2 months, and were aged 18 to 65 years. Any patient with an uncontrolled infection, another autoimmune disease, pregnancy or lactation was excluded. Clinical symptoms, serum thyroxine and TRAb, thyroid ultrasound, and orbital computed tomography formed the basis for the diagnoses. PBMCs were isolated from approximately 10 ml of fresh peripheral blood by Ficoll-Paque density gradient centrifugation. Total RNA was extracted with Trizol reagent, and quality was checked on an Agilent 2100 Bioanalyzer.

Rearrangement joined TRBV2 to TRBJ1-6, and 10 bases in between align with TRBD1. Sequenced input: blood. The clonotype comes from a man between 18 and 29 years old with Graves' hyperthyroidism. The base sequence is TGTGCCAGCAGTGAAGCGCGGGACAGGGGTACACCCCTCCACTTT. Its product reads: CASSEARDRGTPLHF.